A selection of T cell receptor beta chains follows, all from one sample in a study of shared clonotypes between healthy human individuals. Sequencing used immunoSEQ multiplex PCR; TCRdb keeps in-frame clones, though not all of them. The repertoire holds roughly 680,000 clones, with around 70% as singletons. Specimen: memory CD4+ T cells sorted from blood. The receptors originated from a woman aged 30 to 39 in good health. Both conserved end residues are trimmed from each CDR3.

CDR3: ARQGEKSYGYT
length: 11
J: TRBJ1-2
V: TRBV10-3

CDR3: ASSLAIRELNTEAF
length: 14
J: TRBJ1-1
V: TRBV7-6

CDR3: SVRLVARTGGYEQY
length: 14
J: TRBJ2-7
V: TRBV29-1

CDR3: SVGTSGNEQF
length: 10
J: TRBJ2-1
V: TRBV29-1

CDR3: ASSLDYSRNEQF
length: 12
J: TRBJ2-1
V: TRBV2

CDR3: ASSVNLVGTDTQY
length: 13
J: TRBJ2-3
V: TRBV19

CDR3: ASSVGRDPFYEQY
length: 13
J: TRBJ2-7
V: TRBV9

CDR3: ASSKTGSTEAF
length: 11
J: TRBJ1-1
V: TRBV18

CDR3: AISEGQGRYEQY
length: 12
J: TRBJ2-7
V: TRBV10-3

CDR3: ASSLAKTSSGANVLT
length: 15
J: TRBJ2-6
V: TRBV5-4

CDR3: ASSYSLDGDTGELF
length: 14
J: TRBJ2-2
V: TRBV6-5

CDR3: ASSPLGGWRDTEAF
length: 14
J: TRBJ1-1
V: TRBV18

CDR3: ASSLGTGGYSEQY
length: 13
J: TRBJ2-7
V: TRBV5-1

CDR3: ATSREGGGSETQY
length: 13
J: TRBJ2-5
V: TRBV15

CDR3: ASSLEVAGPQETQY
length: 14
J: TRBJ2-5
V: TRBV5-1

CDR3: ASSLVGYEQY
length: 10
J: NA
V: TRBV6-1

CDR3: ASSYGQGRNTIY
length: 12
J: TRBJ1-3
V: TRBV5-4

CDR3: ASSVRAGNTGELF
length: 13
J: TRBJ2-2
V: TRBV2

CDR3: ASSQDSLVGGGGETQY
length: 16
J: TRBJ2-5
V: TRBV4-2

CDR3: ASSLVQGALETQY
length: 13
J: TRBJ2-5
V: TRBV11-2

CDR3: ASSSQGSGTEAF
length: 12
J: TRBJ1-1
V: TRBV7-3

CDR3: ASTSGGPNEKLF
length: 12
J: TRBJ1-4
V: TRBV10-3

CDR3: ASSPGTGRDTEAF
length: 13
J: TRBJ1-1
V: TRBV7-9

CDR3: ASTSSQGLAGYNEQF
length: 15
J: TRBJ2-1
V: TRBV10-2

CDR3: ASRSSSLEEQY
length: 11
J: TRBJ2-7
V: TRBV2

CDR3: ASREDRGGGYT
length: 11
J: TRBJ1-2
V: TRBV6-5

CDR3: SVEVAGGDEQY
length: 11
J: TRBJ2-7
V: TRBV29-1

CDR3: ASSSRLEGSYEQY
length: 13
J: TRBJ2-7
V: TRBV4-2

CDR3: ASSPARDSYEQY
length: 12
J: TRBJ2-7
V: TRBV11-2

CDR3: ASSLPQGATAEAF
length: 13
J: TRBJ1-1
V: TRBV4-1

CDR3: ASSPRTGDQPQH
length: 12
J: TRBJ1-5
V: TRBV27

CDR3: ASSLGGEDTQY
length: 11
J: TRBJ2-3
V: TRBV5-1

CDR3: ASSPSSGMGEQY
length: 12
J: TRBJ2-7
V: TRBV11-2

CDR3: ASSSGASGSWGTDTQY
length: 16
J: TRBJ2-3
V: TRBV5-1

CDR3: ASSLSVVTGRPF
length: 12
J: TRBJ1-1
V: TRBV28

CDR3: ASSWTSGGHNEQF
length: 13
J: TRBJ2-1
V: TRBV5-1

CDR3: ASSAGQVSGNTIY
length: 13
J: TRBJ1-3
V: TRBV19

CDR3: SVHGRSPSYEQY
length: 12
J: TRBJ2-7
V: TRBV29-1

CDR3: ASSFTSQDSTDTQY
length: 14
J: TRBJ2-3
V: TRBV5-1

CDR3: ASSHRGSQPQH
length: 11
J: TRBJ1-5
V: TRBV6-5

CDR3: ASSLRGHNQPQH
length: 12
J: TRBJ1-5
V: TRBV27

CDR3: ASRQLAGRRNEQF
length: 13
J: TRBJ2-1
V: TRBV11-2

CDR3: ATSSVYPGRGQF
length: 12
J: TRBJ2-1
V: TRBV15

CDR3: ASSQVWAGTEETQY
length: 14
J: TRBJ2-5
V: TRBV4-1

CDR3: ASSFHLATTSYEQY
length: 14
J: TRBJ2-7
V: TRBV28

CDR3: ASSIARGQGYQPQH
length: 14
J: TRBJ1-5
V: TRBV19

CDR3: ASSKDSRASEQY
length: 12
J: TRBJ2-7
V: TRBV21-1

CDR3: ASSVGSASGKSDTQY
length: 15
J: TRBJ2-3
V: TRBV9

CDR3: AISESRATLGIGELF
length: 15
J: TRBJ2-2
V: TRBV10-3

CDR3: ASSFDREGHEQY
length: 12
J: TRBJ2-7
V: TRBV5-1

CDR3: ASSAGGVSGELF
length: 12
J: TRBJ2-2
V: TRBV19

CDR3: ASSPRGTSRETQY
length: 13
J: TRBJ2-5
V: TRBV28

CDR3: ASSQALNQNSNQPQH
length: 15
J: TRBJ1-5
V: TRBV4-1

CDR3: ASKLAGAGELF
length: 11
J: TRBJ2-2
V: TRBV19